The 19 T cell receptor beta chains below come from one sample, sequenced in a study of T cell clonality in common variable immunodeficiency. Some clones are missing from TCRdb's copy, which holds only in-frame ones; the method was immunoSEQ multiplex PCR. Listed for the sample are approximately 52,000 clones, none seen a single time. What was sequenced was peripheral blood mononuclear cells. The receptor source for this set is a person aged 18 to 70 in good health.

This clone was detected ten times or more. Sequencing ends 3 residues short of the CDR3 end; the germline J gene provides the rest. The chain joins TRBV7-3 to TRBJ2-7; TRBD1 might be the D (7 bases). CDR1 is SGHTA, CDR2 FQGTGA, per germline. The germline V and J ends were trimmed by 2 bases and 3 bases, with 14 bases remaining between them. This CDR3 comprises 15 residues. Partial CDR3 DNA: TGTGCCAGCAGCTTATTCGGAGGGGGCGGCTACGAG. Its protein product is CASSLFGGGGYE. The complete CDR3 reads CASSLFGGGGYEQYF.

This clone was counted a few times. The observed sequence ends 3 residues before the CDR3 terminus, with the missing tail filled in from the germline J gene. This chain connects TRBV6-4 to TRBJ1-6, with D maybe TRBD1 (6 bases). The CDR3 loop spans 14 amino acids. V lost 4 bases, J lost 9 bases, and 13 bases lay in between. The germline gives CDR1 MRHNA, CDR2 SNTAGT. The CDR3 spells CASSVTGGGSPLHF. The CDR3 bases that were read are TGTGCCAGCAGTGTTACAGGAGGGGGTTCACCC.

Notes on this clone: The CDR3 extends 3 residues past the end of the read, so its final part is completed from the germline J gene. V is TRBV10-2 and J is TRBJ2-3; 13 bases are a match to TRBD2. CDR3 length equals 18 residues. Germline V CDR1 and CDR2: WSHSY, SAAADI. Trimming cost V 2 bases and J 5 bases; bases outside gene matches: 10. CDR3 amino acids: CASSENFKLAGGGDTQYF. The covered CDR3 bases are TGCGCCAGCAGTGAGAACTTCAAACTAGCGGGAGGGGGAGATACG.

Note on this clone: Read coverage stops 3 residues before the CDR3 terminus; the germline J gene supplies the remainder. The chain has TRBV5-3 and TRBJ2-5; TRBD1 matches 11 bases. TRBV5-3 is classed as an ORF, of uncertain function. This CDR3 spans 17 amino acids. The J segment lost 2 bases and the V segment lost 2 bases, leaving 8 bases of the junction unmatched. The CDR3 loop is CARSFNRDRGMQETQYF. The CDR3 DNA, read in part, is TGTGCCAGAAGCTTTAACCGGGACAGGGGGATGCAAGAGACC.

This clone appeared many times. The CDR3 is cut off 3 residues early in the read; its end comes from the germline J gene. The chain has TRBV5-4 and TRBJ2-7, with a possible D match to TRBD1 (7 bases). V lost 1 base to trimming and J lost 1 base, with 9 bases between them. Germline loops: CDR1 SGHNT, CDR2 YYREEE (reference sequence). CDR3 length: 14 residues. CDR3 sequence: CASSLSGGSYEQYF. The DNA read from the CDR3 is TGTGCCAGCAGCTTGTCAGGGGGGTCCTACGAG.

This clone was seen at least ten times. The read is 3 residues too short to cover the CDR3 end, so that end is filled in from the germline J gene. This sequence joins TRBV5-6 and TRBJ2-5; 9 nucleotides line up with TRBD1. The germline gives CDR1 SGHDT, CDR2 YYEEEE. The CDR3 contains 12 residues. The CDR3 region is CASEGQGETQYF. CDR3 DNA (partial): TGTGCGTCGGAGGGACAGGGAGAGACC.

The table lists this clone with many counts. The missing CDR3 end, 3 residues past where the read stops, is filled in from the germline J gene. The genes are TRBV5-1 and TRBJ1-1, with 7 bases aligning to TRBD1. CDR3 length: 16 residues. The germline V gene has CDR1 SGHRS and CDR2 YFSETQ. The CDR3 protein is CASSLEIAGTEKEAFF. CDR3 DNA, as far as it was read: TGCGCCAGCAGCTTGGAGATCGCTGGGACAGAAAAAGAA.

This clone was detected a few times. The CDR3 goes on 3 residues after the read ends, and that part is filled in from the germline J gene. The chain joins TRBV7-3 to TRBJ1-2; 7 bases agree with TRBD1. Germline V lookup: CDR1 SGHTA, CDR2 FQGTGA. This CDR3 region has 14 residues. The part of the CDR3 DNA that was read is TGTGCCAGCAGCTCAGGACAGGTCACAGATACC. It is translated as CASSSGQVTDT. The whole CDR3 region reads CASSSGQVTDTYTF.

A remark on this clone: Sequencing ends 3 residues short of the CDR3 end; the germline J gene provides the rest. The V gene is TRBV7-9, the J gene TRBJ1-2; D remains unclear. The CDR3 contains 13 residues. Germline CDR1 is SEHNR and CDR2 is FQNEAQ (reference sequence). CDR3 in amino acids: CASSLDNTDTYTF. CDR3 bases read: TGTGCCAGCAGCCTAGACAACACAGATACC.

This clone was counted at least ten times. The read halts 3 residues ahead of the CDR3 end, with the missing end drawn from the germline J gene. The genes are TRBV6-2 or TRBV6-3 and TRBJ2-3, with 11 bases that match TRBD1. Per the germline V gene, CDR1 is MNHEY and CDR2 is SVGEGT. The CDR3 is 15 amino acids. The V segment lost 5 bases and the J segment 2 bases; nucleotides outside the gene matches: 3. CDR3 region: CASSGQGAPTDTQYF. The DNA read from the CDR3 is TGTGCCAGCAGTGGACAGGGGGCCCCCACAGATACG.

This clone was picked up many times. The DNA read from the CDR3 is TGTGCCTGGAGTGTACTTTGGGGCCAAGAGGAGGATGAA. Protein: CAWSVLWGQEEDE. In full, the CDR3 reads CAWSVLWGQEEDEAFF. This rearrangement joins TRBV30 to TRBJ1-1; tentatively, D is TRBD1 (5 bases). Coverage ceases 3 residues before the CDR3 finishes, and the germline J gene fills in the end. This CDR3 has 16 residues. CDR1 is GTSNPN and CDR2 is SVGIG in the germline V gene (reference sequence). V was trimmed by 0 bases and J by 7 bases, leaving 21 bases between them.

With respect to this clone: The read comes to an end 3 residues before the CDR3 does, leaving the germline J gene to fill in the end. The chain joins TRBV20-1 to TRBJ2-3; 9 nucleotides agree with TRBD2. The CDR3 totals 16 residues. Germline CDR1 and CDR2: DFQATT and SNEGSKA (reference sequence). The CDR3 loop is CSARGAASGTRETQYF. CDR3 DNA (partial): TGCAGTGCTAGAGGGGCGGCTAGCGGGACACGAGAGACG.

Many counts were recorded for this clone. From the germline J gene comes the end of the CDR3, since the read stops 3 residues before it. The chain couples TRBV29-1 to TRBJ1-3; maybe TRBD1 (6 bases). Trimming took 5 bases from V and 3 from J, leaving 14 bases between them. The CDR3 has 14 amino acids. In germline, CDR1 is SQVTM, CDR2 ANQGSEA. The DNA read from the CDR3 is TGCAGCGTTCTCCGACAGGACCGTGGAAACACC. This translates into CSVLRQDRGNT. The CDR3 in its entirety is CSVLRQDRGNTIYF.

A word on this clone: The sequenced fragment ends 3 residues before the CDR3 boundary, so the rest is inferred from the germline J gene. The rearrangement uses TRBV2 and TRBJ1-1, with TRBD1 matching 9 bases. V shed 5 bases, J shed 6 bases, and the junction held 10 bases outside the gene matches. In germline, CDR1 is SNHLY, CDR2 FYNNEI. CDR3 size: 15 residues. The sequenced part of the CDR3 DNA is TGTGCCAGCAGTCCAATCTCGACAGGGGGGGCTGAA. This codes for CASSPISTGGAE. The whole CDR3 is CASSPISTGGAEAFF.

This clone was observed at least ten times. The read is 3 residues too short to cover the CDR3 end, so that end is filled in from the germline J gene. The chain uses TRBV10-3 and TRBJ2-3, with TRBD2 as a possible D gene (5 bases). Germline V gives CDR1 ENHRY, CDR2 SYGVKD. CDR3 length: 15 amino acids. Trimming took off 5 bases at V and 3 bases at J, with 15 bases between the two ends. CDR3 DNA, as far as it was read: TGTGCCATCAGTACCTCGGAGCGGTTTACAGATACG. Its translation: CAISTSERFTDT. The CDR3, in full, reads CAISTSERFTDTQYF.

This clone was counted ten times or more. The CDR3 end is not reached by the read, which stops 3 residues before it; the germline J gene fills it in. V and J are TRBV7-2 and TRBJ2-6; D gene unclear. Trimming stripped 5 bases from V and 1 base from J, with 9 bases between. The CDR3 loop spans 15 amino acids. Germline V gives CDR1 SGHTA, CDR2 FQGNSA. This CDR3 is CASSTDKSGANVLTF. The sequenced CDR3 bases are TGTGCCAGCAGCACAGACAAATCTGGGGCCAACGTC.

This clone turned up a few times. The CDR3 end lies 3 residues beyond the end of the read and is filled in from the germline J gene. The genes are TRBV18 and TRBJ1-6; 8 bases are a match to TRBD1. The CDR3 runs 16 residues. V was pared by 3 bases and J by 6 bases, with 7 bases of the junction left unmatched. From germline, CDR1 is KGHSH and CDR2 LQKENI. The CDR3 bases that were read are TGTGCCAGCTCACCTTCCCGACAGGGGATTAATTCACCC. It encodes CASSPSRQGINSP. The whole CDR3 protein reads CASSPSRQGINSPLHF.

The table lists this clone with a few counts. Compared with germline, one end of the junction differs, possibly owing to a read error. The CDR3 is CSSSPGTYEQYF. CDR3 bases read: TGTTCCAGCAGCCCCGGGACATACGAG. V and J are TRBV7-9 and TRBJ2-7; D is perhaps TRBD1 (6 bases). The read is 3 residues too short to cover the CDR3 end, so that end is filled in from the germline J gene. The CDR3 is 12 amino acids. The germline CDR1 and CDR2 sequences are SEHNR and FQNEAQ (reference sequence).

The sample holds many counts of this clone. Read coverage stops 3 residues before the CDR3 terminus; the germline J gene supplies the remainder. The sample holds other DNA sequences that translate to the same CDR3. The rearrangement uses TRBV6-2 or TRBV6-3 and TRBJ2-1; 14 nucleotides match TRBD2. Germline V gives CDR1 MNHEY, CDR2 SVGEGT. V lost 6 bases to trimming and J lost 6 bases; unmatched junction nucleotides: 7. The CDR3 totals 16 residues. CDR3 bases read: TGTGCCAGCAGGCAGACTAGCGGGAGGGGGGGCAATGAG. It encodes CASRQTSGRGGNE. The full CDR3 reads CASRQTSGRGGNEQFF.